This T cell receptor beta chain was found in a study of CD8+ T cells in alopecia areata. Both peripheral blood and punch biopsies of lesional scalp skin were obtained from patients who had alopecia areata. Germline CDR1 SGHRS, CDR2 YFSETQ. The J segment lost 2 bases and the V segment lost 4 bases, leaving 3 bases of the junction unmatched. The CDR3 covers 15 residues. TCR sequencing used cDNA made by reverse transcription of extracted RNA. Clones were read by immunoSEQ multiplex PCR, and TCRdb kept only the in-frame ones, dropping some. The sample yields 100,000 to 150,000 clones, approximately 49% seen once.

The sample in question was CD8+ T cells sorted from blood, obtained at week 0. V is TRBV5-1 and J is TRBJ1-5; TRBD1 aligns across 10 bases. The TCR comes from a human donor with alopecia areata. The CDR3 DNA reads TGCGCCAGCAGCGACGGGACAGGGGGCAATCAGCCCCAGCATTTT. Its protein product is CASSDGTGGNQPQHF.